The clone carrying this T cell receptor beta chain was found a few times. Trimming took off 1 base at V and 4 bases at J, with 11 bases between the two ends. The CDR3 is 15 residues long. Germline V gene lookup returns CDR1 LGHNA and CDR2 YSLEER. The sample originates from a study of patients and donors after allogeneic stem cell transplantation. TCRdb re-analysed the RT-PCR reads in MiXCR, keeping a single row per CDR3 protein. Of approximately 250,000 distinct CDR3 sequences in the sample, roughly an eighth were seen once. The TCR comes from a human donor who was either an allogeneic HSCT recipient or a stem cell or donor lymphocyte infusion donor (not recorded which). It is not recorded whose cells these are; they may come from a transplant donor. The rearrangement joins TRBV4-3 to TRBJ1-5, with D unclear. The sample taken for sequencing was blood, either unsorted or a sorted T cell fraction (not recorded which). This CDR3 reads CASSQGWGGNQPQHF. In DNA, the CDR3 is TGCGCCAGCAGCCAAGGGTGGGGTGGTAATCAGCCCCAGCATTTT.